The 28 T cell receptor beta chains below all came from one sample that was sequenced in a study of blood T cell repertoires in COVID-19. This table comes from immunoSEQ multiplex PCR, and its TCRdb copy is limited to in-frame clones, with some not included. Here the sample spans 200,000 to 250,000 clones, around 90% being singletons. Sequenced material: PBMCs or T cells enriched from blood (not recorded which). The origin of the receptors is a man aged 30-40 years who had recovered from COVID-19.

The chain employs TRBV4-2 and TRBJ1-2, with 7 bases aligning to TRBD1. From germline, CDR1 is LGHNA and CDR2 YNFKEQ. V lost 1 base and J lost 3; bases outside the gene matches: 8. The CDR3 is 16 residues long. The CDR3 DNA is TGTGCCAGCAGCCAAGTATTGGCCAGGGGGGACTATGGCTACACCTTC. Translation gives CASSQVLARGDYGYTF.

The CDR3 reads CASSHGGTVANYGYTF. CDR3 nucleotide sequence: TGCGCCAGCAGCCATGGAGGGACAGTAGCTAACTATGGCTACACCTTC. V usage is TRBV5-1 and J usage is TRBJ1-2, with TRBD1 identical over 7 bases. The CDR3 totals 16 residues. Looked up from germline, CDR1 is SGHRS and CDR2 is YFSETQ. Unmatched junction bases numbered 9, after V lost 4 bases and J lost 0 bases.

The V and J genes are TRBV6-6 and TRBJ2-1, with a weak D call TRBD2 (6 bases). The germline CDR1 and CDR2 sequences are MNHNY and SVGAGI (reference sequence). The CDR3 has 16 amino acids. Between the trimmed V and J ends, which lost 6 bases and 0 bases, there was a span of 15 bases. The CDR3 DNA reads as TGTGCCAGCAGATACGGGACTTTGAGCTCCTACAATGAGCAGTTCTTC. This encodes CASRYGTLSSYNEQFF.

This chain connects TRBV5-1 to TRBJ2-5, with 11 bases that match TRBD1. Germline CDR1 SGHRS, CDR2 YFSETQ. This CDR3 is built from 15 residues. V was clipped by 4 bases and J by 2 bases; unmatched bases: 4. The CDR3 sequence: CASSLGTGGQETQYF. The CDR3 nucleotides read TGCGCCAGCAGCCTCGGGACAGGGGGACAAGAGACCCAGTACTTC.

The chain joins TRBV3-1 (or the pseudogene TRBV3-2) to TRBJ1-2; no clear D gene. Trimming cost V 4 bases and J 0 bases, with 12 bases left between them. The germline gives CDR1 LGHDT, CDR2 YNNKEL (reference sequence). The CDR3 sequence is 15 residues long. CDR3 loop: CASSLLLGANYGYTF. The CDR3, as DNA: TGTGCCAGCAGCCTCCTTCTCGGGGCTAACTATGGCTACACCTTC.

The chain links TRBV6-5 to TRBJ1-1; 7 bases map to TRBD1. The CDR3 is 13 amino acids. After removal of 4 bases from V and 3 bases from J, the junction contained 2 bases not matched to a gene. Germline CDR1 MNHEY, CDR2 SVGAGI. The CDR3 DNA reads as TGTGCCAGCAGTTCCGGACAGGACACTGAAGCTTTCTTT. Its protein product is CASSSGQDTEAFF.

This chain links TRBV4-3 with TRBJ1-2; 8 bases line up with TRBD1. The CDR3 loop spans 12 amino acids. CDR1 and CDR2 (germline): LGHNA, YSLEER. Unmatched junction bases numbered 3, after V lost 4 bases and J lost 8 bases. In DNA form, the CDR3 reads TGCGCCAGCAGCCTCACAGGGGGAGGCTACACCTTC. Amino acids: CASSLTGGGYTF.

This clone has only a few counts. The V gene is TRBV23-1, the J gene TRBJ1-5, with a tentative D call TRBD1 (5 bases). TRBV23-1 falls under the ORF class, with uncertain function. The CDR3 has 18 amino acids. V was shortened by 2 bases and J by 11 bases, with 28 bases between the two germline ends. CDR3 amino acids: CASSQRLGEADSPSTQHF. In DNA, the CDR3 is TGCGCCAGCAGTCAACGCCTGGGGGAGGCGGATTCTCCGTCGACCCAGCATTTT.

The count of this clone is one. The chain employs TRBV2 and TRBJ1-1; TRBD1 aligns across 9 bases. The ends lost 6 bases at V and 5 bases at J; junction bases unmatched: 16. The CDR3 covers 17 residues. In germline, CDR1 is SNHLY, CDR2 FYNNEI. The CDR3 sequence: CASSLGGQGKSGTEAFF. The CDR3 coding sequence is TGTGCCAGCAGCCTCGGTGGACAGGGGAAATCGGGGACTGAAGCTTTCTTT.

The CDR3 DNA reads as TGTGCCAGCAGCCTATACCGGGACACTCTCACCTACACCTTC. This translates into CASSLYRDTLTYTF. The rearrangement uses TRBV7-9 and TRBJ1-2; TRBD1 is a possible D gene (6 bases). CDR1 and CDR2 (germline): SEHNR, FQNEAQ (reference sequence). CDR3 size: 14 residues. Trimming stripped 5 bases from V and 10 bases from J, with 20 bases between.

This chain uses TRBV28 with TRBJ2-5; D gene uncertain. Germline CDR1 MDHEN, CDR2 SYDVKM. There are 11 residues in the CDR3. Deletions cut 6 bases from V and 2 bases from J, with 4 bases between. CDR3 sequence: CASSSQETQYF. The CDR3 DNA reads TGTGCCAGCAGCAGTCAAGAGACCCAGTACTTC.

This clone was picked up one time. CDR3 DNA: TGTGCCACCAGTGATCGTAGAGTAACAGATACGCAGTATTTT. Its protein product is CATSDRRVTDTQYF. This chain joins TRBV24-1 and TRBJ2-3; D is ambiguous. The germline V gene has CDR1 KGHDR and CDR2 SFDVKD. This CDR3 has 14 residues. V lost 3 bases and J 3 bases, leaving 9 bases between the germline ends.

In this sample, this clone turned up once. The chain is built from TRBV6-5 and TRBJ2-1; 7 nucleotides align to TRBD2. The length of the CDR3 is 16 residues. V gave up 2 bases and J gave up 8 bases; unmatched junction bases: 12. CDR1 and CDR2 (germline): MNHEY, SVGAGI. CDR3 bases: TGTGCCAGCAGTTACGGGGTAGCGCCAAGCGGGGATGAGCAGTTCTTC. Encoded protein: CASSYGVAPSGDEQFF.

The chain couples TRBV7-2 to TRBJ2-3, with 8 positions matching TRBD2. The V segment lost 0 bases and the J segment 2 bases; nucleotides outside the gene matches: 10. Germline V lookup: CDR1 SGHTA, CDR2 FQGNSA. The CDR3 loop spans 18 amino acids. CDR3 amino acids: CASSLAFQAGGDTDTQYF. Written as DNA, the CDR3 is TGTGCCAGCAGCTTAGCGTTTCAGGCGGGAGGAGACACAGATACGCAGTATTTT.

This clone was picked up one time. The chain has TRBV10-2 and TRBJ1-6, with D perhaps TRBD1 (5 bases). The CDR3 consists of 14 residues. V gave up 4 bases and J gave up 8 bases, with 12 bases separating them. CDR1 is WSHSY and CDR2 is SAAADI in the germline V gene. CDR3 coding DNA: TGCGCCAGCAGTGTTGTCAGGGCCGATTCACCCCTCCACTTT. As protein: CASSVVRADSPLHF.

The rearrangement links TRBV18 to TRBJ2-7; a weak D match, TRBD2 (7 bases). The V end was cut by 6 bases, the J end by 0 bases, with 15 bases between. This CDR3 region has 15 residues. Germline CDR1 reads KGHSH; CDR2 reads LQKENI. The CDR3, as DNA: TGTGCCAGCTCCCCAAGGGGGGGTGGCTCCTACGAGCAGTACTTC. As protein: CASSPRGGGSYEQYF.

CDR3 protein: CASSLGREVAPQHF. The DNA of the CDR3 is TGTGCCAGCAGCCTTGGGAGGGAAGTTGCGCCCCAGCATTTT. The chain employs TRBV27 and TRBJ1-5; D gene ambiguous. The V gene's germline CDR1 is MNHEY and CDR2 SMNVEV (reference sequence). Trimming removed 6 bases at V and 9 bases at J, with 18 bases between. This CDR3 is 14 amino acids long.

The gene calls are TRBV13 and TRBJ1-1; perhaps TRBD1 as D (5 bases). Germline CDR1 PRHDT, CDR2 FYEKMQ (reference sequence). The CDR3 is made up of 14 amino acids. V lost 2 bases and J 5 bases, leaving 12 bases between the germline ends. The CDR3 coding sequence is TGTGCCAGCAGCTTATTTAGGGGCCGGACTGAAGCTTTCTTT. Protein: CASSLFRGRTEAFF.

V is TRBV28 and J is TRBJ1-2; D remains unclear. The CDR3 has 12 amino acids. Germline values: CDR1 MDHEN, CDR2 SYDVKM. Trimming stripped 1 base from V and 12 bases from J, with 12 bases between. The CDR3 region is CASSLSNYVDTF. The DNA of the CDR3 is TGTGCCAGCAGTTTATCCAACTATGTCGACACCTTC.

This clone has just one count. This rearrangement joins TRBV6-5 to TRBJ1-5; no firm D call. V lost 2 bases to trimming and J lost 7 bases, with 9 bases between them. The CDR3 extends over 13 amino acids. Germline V lookup: CDR1 MNHEY, CDR2 SVGAGI. The CDR3: CASSYGEWQPQHF. CDR3 coding DNA: TGTGCCAGCAGTTACGGAGAGTGGCAGCCCCAGCATTTT.

The J gene is TRBJ1-1, the V gene TRBV12-3 or TRBV12-4; tentatively, D is TRBD1 (6 bases). The CDR3 has 13 amino acids. The germline V and J ends were trimmed by 6 bases and 3 bases, with 11 bases remaining between them. This CDR3 reads CASRGHRDTEAFF. The CDR3 DNA reads TGTGCCAGCAGGGGACACAGGGACACTGAAGCTTTCTTT.

This chain connects TRBV3-1 (or the pseudogene TRBV3-2) to TRBJ1-1; tentative D call: TRBD1 (6 bases). The V and J ends lost 1 base and 0 bases respectively, with 15 bases between them. The CDR3 sequence is 17 residues long. Germline V gives CDR1 LGHDT, CDR2 YNNKEL (reference sequence). The CDR3 loop reads CASSQVPGTTMNTEAFF. CDR3 bases: TGTGCCAGCAGCCAAGTACCGGGGACAACTATGAACACTGAAGCTTTCTTT.

The chain links TRBV7-6 to TRBJ1-1; D ambiguous. The CDR3 length is 13 residues. Looked up from germline, CDR1 is SGHVS and CDR2 is FNYEAQ. V gave up 5 bases and J gave up 5 bases, with 12 bases separating them. This CDR3 is CASSPNTGTEAFF. The CDR3 DNA sequence: TGTGCCAGCAGCCCCAATACGGGGACTGAAGCTTTCTTT.

This chain joins TRBV19 and TRBJ1-1, with D perhaps TRBD1 (6 bases). Germline CDR1 reads LNHDA; CDR2 reads SQIVND (reference sequence). Trimming left V 4 bases short and J 9 bases short, with 12 bases between. The CDR3 extends over 12 amino acids. CDR3 sequence: CASSTRQAKAFF. CDR3 bases: TGTGCCAGTAGTACAAGACAGGCCAAAGCTTTCTTT.

This clone was seen just once. The chain is built from TRBV11-3 and TRBJ2-5; 8 bases line up with TRBD2. CDR3 length: 20 residues. The ends lost 5 bases at V and 5 bases at J; junction bases unmatched: 25. CDR1 and CDR2 from the germline V gene are SGHNT and YENEEA. The CDR3 DNA reads TGTGCCAGCAGCGAAGGGTCGTTTGCGAGCGGGAGAAACCGGGAGGAGACCCAGTACTTC. This gives the protein CASSEGSFASGRNREETQYF.

The V and J genes are TRBV6-4 and TRBJ1-1, with 8 bases identical to TRBD1. The CDR3 sequence is 14 residues long. CDR1 and CDR2 (germline): MRHNA, SNTAGT. Trimming at V came to 5 bases and at J to 1 base, leaving 3 bases not matched to a gene. The CDR3 region is CASSPGTGNTEAFF. In nucleotides, the CDR3 is TGTGCCAGCAGTCCCGGGACAGGGAACACTGAAGCTTTCTTT.

The chain uses TRBV10-3 and TRBJ2-7; the D gene is possibly TRBD1 (5 bases). V lost 6 bases and J 2 bases, leaving 14 bases between the germline ends. The CDR3 has 14 residues. The V gene's germline CDR1 is ENHRY and CDR2 SYGVKD. Here the CDR3 DNA reads TGTGCCATCAGCCCTAAGGACAAAGCCTACGAGCAGTACTTC. As protein: CAISPKDKAYEQYF.

V and J are TRBV5-4 and TRBJ2-1; D may be TRBD1 (5 bases). V lost 2 bases and J 4 bases, leaving 13 bases between the germline ends. Germline loops: CDR1 SGHNT, CDR2 YYREEE (reference sequence). CDR3 length: 15 residues. Here the CDR3 reads CASSFFGARYNEQFF. As DNA, the CDR3 is TGTGCCAGCAGCTTTTTTGGGGCGCGATACAATGAGCAGTTCTTC.